One TCR beta chain is described in this entry. Its antigen is unknown. This entry comes from a study of T cell repertoires in cytomegalovirus infection. Study context: Public TCR beta signature analysis indicated the presence of both CMV infection and matching HLA type.

TCRdb re-derived calls from the reads in MiXCR, one entry per CDR3 protein. The sample records about 920,000 distinct CDR3 sequences, less than 35% being singletons. CDR1 is MDHEN and CDR2 is SYDVKM in the germline V gene. The CDR3 has 14 amino acids. The germline V and J ends were trimmed by 4 bases and 1 base, with 10 bases remaining between them. Material: cultured CD8+ T cells from PBMCs, obtained from culture after CMV antigen stimulation. The clonotype comes from a human donor in good health (CMV status not recorded). Some clones in this sample may be carry-over from other donors' samples. This chain links TRBV28 with TRBJ1-1, with D unresolved. CDR3 loop: CASSSSYKNTEAFF. As DNA, the CDR3 is TGTGCCAGCAGTTCCTCTTACAAGAACACTGAAGCTTTCTTT.